This T cell receptor beta chain was found in a study of cytomegalovirus exposure and HLA in healthy donors. A note on this clone: Its antigen is undetermined.

In the PCR, 60 Vbeta and 13 Jbeta primers were used. Generated by immunoSEQ multiplex PCR, the TCRdb table keeps only in-frame clones and is missing some. Of tens of thousands of clones listed, more than 70% are singletons. Study findings and constraints: Reports indicate that TCR beta sequences accurately predicted the HLA-A and HLA-B alleles of most subjects.

Trimming pared 6 bases from V and 0 bases from J, leaving 6 bases between. The CDR3 covers 13 residues. Germline CDR1 MDHEN, CDR2 SYDVKM. V and J are TRBV28 and TRBJ1-3; D call uncertain. The TCR comes from a male donor in good health and CMV-seropositive. The sequencing sample was made of PBMCs. CDR3 DNA sequence: TGTGCCAGCAGGCTGAGCTCTGGAAACACCATATATTTT. Its translation: CASRLSSGNTIYF.